These 18 T cell receptor beta chains were all obtained from the same sample, sequenced in a study of CD8 T cells in Susac syndrome (dated by TCRdb to 2018 to 2020). The library was built by means of the immunoSEQ multiplex PCR assay. RNA was extracted using the RNeasy kit, and about 0.45 to 1 ug of the RNA was reverse transcribed with random hexamers. TCRdb trimmed public reads at Q25 via fastp, called clones via MiXCR and kept in-frame beta chains. Each CDR3 protein gets just one entry, which takes the most common genes and DNA from the rows behind it. A total of about 200,000 distinct CDR3 sequences appear in this sample, 95% of them only once. The ten biggest clones cover 0.082% of the sample. Sequencing input: CD4+ T cells from PBMCs. These receptors were obtained from a human donor with multiple sclerosis.

CDR3 nucleotide sequence: TGTGCCTGGAGATCCCCTCAGGCTTCGTCGTTCAGGGGAGAGACCCAGTACTTC. Encoded protein: CAWRSPQASSFRGETQYF. V is TRBV30 and J is TRBJ2-5; D possibly corresponds to TRBD1 (6 bases). V was trimmed by 3 bases and J by 4 bases, leaving 27 bases between them. Germline CDR1 GTSNPN, CDR2 SVGIG (reference sequence). The CDR3 length is 18 residues.

V and J are TRBV29-1 and TRBJ2-3, with D possibly matching TRBD2 (6 bases). The CDR3 spans 11 residues. The germline V and J ends were trimmed by 7 bases and 2 bases, with 7 bases remaining between them. CDR1 and CDR2 from the germline V gene are SQVTM and ANQGSEA. CDR3 bases: TGCAGCGGGACTAACACAGATACGCAGTATTTT. Translation: CSGTNTDTQYF.

The chain combines TRBV3-1 with TRBJ2-5; TRBD2 agrees at 10 bases. The V and J ends lost 4 bases and 4 bases, in that order; junction bases with no gene match: 6. Germline CDR1 reads LGHDT; CDR2 reads YNNKEL (reference sequence). The CDR3 runs to 15 residues. DNA for the CDR3: TGTGCCAGCAGCCGCCGAGTAGCGGGGGGAGAGACCCAGTACTTC. The encoded protein is CASSRRVAGGETQYF.

V usage is TRBV7-9 and J usage is TRBJ2-3, with D maybe TRBD2 (5 bases). Deletions cut 5 bases from V and 3 bases from J, with 18 bases between. This CDR3 comprises 16 residues. Germline values: CDR1 SEHNR, CDR2 FQNEAQ (reference sequence). CDR3 in amino acids: CASSPLGSRTTDTQYF. The CDR3 nucleotides read TGTGCCAGCAGCCCTCTGGGGAGCAGGACGACAGATACGCAGTATTTT. Combining the CDR3 with reference TRBV7-9 and TRBJ2-3 gives the whole variable domain DTGVSQNPRHKITKRGQNVTFRCDPISEHNRLYWYRQTLGQGPEFLTYFQNEAQLEKSRLLSDRFSAERPKGSFSTLEIQRTEQGDSAMYLCASSPLGSRTTDTQYFGPGTRLTVL.

The chain carries TRBV9 and TRBJ2-2, with 9 bases matching TRBD1. The junction had 8 bases not matched to a gene; V was cut back by 7 bases and J by 4 bases. The V gene's germline CDR1 is SGDLS and CDR2 YYNGEE. CDR3 length: 15 residues. CDR3 in DNA: TGTGCCAGCGCCGTAGTGGACAGGGGCACCGGGGAGCTGTTTTTT. It translates to CASAVVDRGTGELFF.

V is TRBV7-8 and J is TRBJ2-7; possible D gene TRBD2, 5 bases. The CDR3 is 16 residues long. The germline V gene encodes CDR1 SGHVS and CDR2 FQNEAQ. V was shortened by 7 bases and J by 0 bases, with 19 bases between the two germline ends. The DNA of the CDR3 is TGTGCCAGCAACCAACTTGGGCGGGTTAACTCCTACGAGCAGTACTTC. Its protein is CASNQLGRVNSYEQYF.

The chain recombines TRBV7-3 with TRBJ2-2; weak D call: TRBD1 (5 bases). In germline, CDR1 is SGHTA, CDR2 FQGTGA. This CDR3 region has 13 residues. V was clipped by 5 bases and J by 4 bases, with 8 bases between them. CDR3 DNA: TGTGCCAGCAGCCCGCAGGGCACCGGGGAGCTGTTTTTT. Its translation: CASSPQGTGELFF.

V gene TRBV30 combines with J gene TRBJ1-2; D not resolved. This CDR3 is 12 amino acids long. The germline CDR1 and CDR2 sequences are GTSNPN and SVGIG (reference sequence). Trimming stripped 2 bases from V and 4 bases from J, with 8 bases between. The CDR3 spells CAWSTAIYGYTF. In DNA, the CDR3 is TGTGCCTGGAGTACTGCCATCTATGGCTACACCTTC.

The rearrangement uses TRBV3-1 and TRBJ1-6; D uncertain. V shed 1 base and J shed 14 bases, with 9 bases lying between them. CDR1 is LGHDT, CDR2 YNNKEL, per germline (reference sequence). The CDR3 loop spans 12 amino acids. The CDR3 sequence: CASSQARGALHF. The CDR3 nucleotides read TGTGCCAGCAGCCAAGCACGCGGAGCCCTCCACTTT.

V is TRBV29-1 and J is TRBJ1-1, with D possibly matching TRBD1 (5 bases). The CDR3 extends over 15 amino acids. The V and J ends lost 6 bases and 4 bases respectively, with 21 bases between them. Germline V gene lookup returns CDR1 SQVTM and CDR2 ANQGSEA. In nucleotides, the CDR3 is TGCAGCGTCGCTGCATCGGGGCGAAGCCGCACTGAAGCTTTCTTT. This encodes CSVAASGRSRTEAFF.

The V call is TRBV18, the J call TRBJ2-7, with no clear D. The germline gives CDR1 KGHSH, CDR2 LQKENI. This CDR3 contains 12 residues. Trimming removed 4 bases at V and 6 bases at J, with 10 bases between. The CDR3 sequence is CASSLLRAEQYF. The CDR3 coding sequence is TGTGCCAGCTCACTGCTTCGGGCCGAGCAGTACTTC.

This chain joins TRBV5-6 and TRBJ1-6, with D perhaps matching TRBD1 (5 bases). The length of the CDR3 is 16 residues. From germline, CDR1 is SGHDT and CDR2 YYEEEE. V lost 3 bases and J lost 5, with 15 bases in between. Here the CDR3 reads CASSSDAGRDNSPLHF. In DNA, the CDR3 is TGTGCCAGCAGCTCGGATGCCGGCAGGGATAATTCACCCCTCCACTTT.

This chain links TRBV29-1 with TRBJ2-5; D call uncertain. Germline assignment: CDR1 SQVTM and CDR2 ANQGSEA. There are 12 residues in the CDR3. The V gene lost 2 bases and the J gene lost 0 bases, with 4 bases spanning the gap. For the CDR3, the DNA is TGCAGCGTTGAAAACAACCAAGAGACCCAGTACTTC. This sequence encodes CSVENNQETQYF.

The CDR3 region has the DNA TGCAGCGTCCGGCCCGTAGTCCAAGAGACCCAGTACTTC. Translation: CSVRPVVQETQYF. The rearrangement joins TRBV29-1 to TRBJ2-5; D uncertain. Between the trimmed V and J ends, which lost 6 bases and 1 base, there was a span of 12 bases. CDR1 SQVTM and CDR2 ANQGSEA come from the germline V gene. The CDR3 consists of 13 residues.

This chain connects TRBV3-1 to TRBJ2-3; D is unclear. Germline values: CDR1 LGHDT, CDR2 YNNKEL (reference sequence). The length of the CDR3 is 15 residues. V lost 2 bases and J 2 bases, leaving 11 bases between the germline ends. Here the CDR3 DNA reads TGTGCCAGCAGCCAAACCCGGAGATTCACAGATACGCAGTATTTT. It translates to CASSQTRRFTDTQYF.

The V call is TRBV10-3, the J call TRBJ1-1, with 11 bases identical to TRBD1. Germline V gene sequence: CDR1 ENHRY, CDR2 SYGVKD. The CDR3 runs 16 residues. V trimming: 6 bases; J trimming: 1 base; junction bases outside the gene matches: 7. The CDR3 protein is CAIRSGTGGPNTEAFF. The DNA for the CDR3 is TGTGCCATCAGATCCGGGACAGGGGGACCGAACACTGAAGCTTTCTTT.

This chain uses TRBV12-3 or TRBV12-4 with TRBJ1-6; the D is unclear. V gave up 5 bases and J gave up 7 bases, with 12 bases separating them. The CDR3 spans 14 residues. Here the CDR3 reads CASSPSLGNSPLHF. The CDR3, as DNA: TGTGCCAGCAGTCCCTCGTTGGGGAATTCACCCCTCCACTTT.

CDR3 loop: CSAWASGGVGSDTQYF. Written as DNA, the CDR3 is TGCAGTGCTTGGGCTAGCGGGGGGGTAGGGTCAGATACGCAGTATTTT. The V gene is TRBV20-1, the J gene TRBJ2-3; 12 nucleotides align to TRBD2. CDR1 and CDR2 from the germline V gene are DFQATT and SNEGSKA (reference sequence). V lost 5 bases, J lost 4 bases, and 10 bases stayed unmatched. The CDR3 extends over 16 amino acids.